These T cell receptor beta chains were read from a single sample in a study of blood T cell repertoires in COVID-19. Clones were read by immunoSEQ multiplex PCR, and TCRdb kept only the in-frame ones, dropping some. The sample lists about 150,000 clones; about 85% were seen once. Sequenced material: PBMCs or T cells enriched from blood (not recorded which). The receptors come from a middle-aged woman who had been exposed to COVID-19. The CDR3 runs from the conserved cysteine through the conserved F or W. The order of the fields is D gene, V gene, clone size, J gene, CDR3 protein, CDR3 DNA. A D gene is named only where the DNA matches it firmly. Not every row has a clone size; where given, it reads once, few, many or a size class.

d_gene: TRBD1
v_gene: TRBV6-2/TRBV6-3
abundance: NA
j_gene: TRBJ2-7
CDR3aa: CASSTRDRGMAYF
CDR3nt: TGTGCCAGCAGCACCCGGGACAGGGGAATGGCGTACTTC

d_gene: TRBD1
v_gene: TRBV7-9
abundance: NA
j_gene: TRBJ1-4
CDR3aa: CASSPRRGQGHEKLFF
CDR3nt: TGTGCCAGCAGCCCACGACGCGGACAGGGGCATGAAAAACTGTTTTTT

d_gene: TRBD2
v_gene: TRBV4-3
abundance: NA
j_gene: TRBJ2-4
CDR3aa: CASSLETSGGLAKNIQYF
CDR3nt: TGCGCCAGCAGCCTCGAGACTAGCGGGGGACTAGCCAAAAACATTCAGTACTTC

d_gene: TRBD2
v_gene: TRBV27
abundance: NA
j_gene: TRBJ2-1
CDR3aa: CASSPTSGEQFF
CDR3nt: TGTGCCAGCAGTCCGACTAGCGGAGAGCAGTTCTTC

d_gene: NA
v_gene: TRBV28
abundance: NA
j_gene: TRBJ2-5
CDR3aa: CASSFHRSGWETQYF
CDR3nt: TGTGCCAGCAGTTTTCACAGATCGGGATGGGAGACCCAGTACTTC

d_gene: NA
v_gene: TRBV10-3
abundance: NA
j_gene: TRBJ1-1
CDR3aa: CAISGAGAAFF
CDR3nt: TGTGCCATCAGTGGGGCAGGGGCCGCTTTCTTT

d_gene: NA
v_gene: TRBV5-6
abundance: NA
j_gene: TRBJ1-4
CDR3aa: CASSFDRHSTEKLFF
CDR3nt: TGTGCCAGCAGTTTTGATAGGCACAGCACTGAAAAACTGTTTTTT

d_gene: TRBD1
v_gene: TRBV19
abundance: NA
j_gene: TRBJ2-2
CDR3aa: CASRDRGNTGELFF
CDR3nt: TGTGCCAGTAGGGACAGGGGTAACACCGGGGAGCTGTTTTTT

d_gene: TRBD1
v_gene: TRBV6-5
abundance: NA
j_gene: TRBJ2-2
CDR3aa: CASIPGTGGSGELFF
CDR3nt: TGTGCCAGCATTCCCGGGACAGGGGGCTCCGGGGAGCTGTTTTTT

d_gene: NA
v_gene: TRBV21-1
abundance: NA
j_gene: TRBJ2-7
CDR3aa: CASSKAGTSGSFYEQYF
CDR3nt: TGTGCCAGCAGCAAAGCTGGAACTAGCGGGAGTTTTTACGAGCAGTACTTC

d_gene: TRBD2
v_gene: TRBV19
abundance: NA
j_gene: TRBJ2-5
CDR3aa: CASSSGLAGLRTQYF
CDR3nt: TGTGCCAGTAGTTCTGGACTAGCGGGGTTGAGGACCCAGTACTTC

d_gene: NA
v_gene: TRBV29-1
abundance: few
j_gene: TRBJ2-1
CDR3aa: CSVEPGNEQFF
CDR3nt: TGCAGCGTTGAACCGGGGAATGAGCAGTTCTTC

d_gene: NA
v_gene: TRBV19
abundance: NA
j_gene: TRBJ1-1
CDR3aa: CASQLNSNTEAFF
CDR3nt: TGTGCCAGTCAATTAAACTCGAACACTGAAGCTTTCTTT

d_gene: NA
v_gene: TRBV11-3
abundance: NA
j_gene: TRBJ2-2
CDR3aa: CASSPYQGPHTGELFF
CDR3nt: TGTGCCAGCAGCCCTTATCAGGGGCCCCACACCGGGGAGCTGTTTTTT

d_gene: NA
v_gene: TRBV7-3
abundance: NA
j_gene: TRBJ1-5
CDR3aa: CASSPSGGQPQHF
CDR3nt: TGTGCCAGCAGCCCCAGCGGGGGTCAGCCCCAGCATTTT

d_gene: NA
v_gene: TRBV11-2
abundance: once
j_gene: TRBJ1-6
CDR3aa: CASSLETGGISPLHF
CDR3nt: TGTGCCAGCAGCTTGGAGACCGGAGGTATTTCACCCCTCCACTTT

d_gene: TRBD1
v_gene: TRBV10-1
abundance: once
j_gene: TRBJ1-1
CDR3aa: CASSDRLRGQGNTEAFF
CDR3nt: TGCGCCAGCAGTGATCGCCTGAGGGGACAGGGGAACACTGAAGCTTTCTTT

d_gene: TRBD1
v_gene: TRBV28
abundance: NA
j_gene: TRBJ2-1
CDR3aa: CASRRQGGEQFF
CDR3nt: TGTGCCAGCAGACGACAGGGGGGGGAGCAGTTCTTC

d_gene: NA
v_gene: TRBV19
abundance: NA
j_gene: TRBJ2-7
CDR3aa: CATTPGTQAYEQYF
CDR3nt: TGTGCCACCACTCCCGGGACACAGGCCTACGAGCAGTACTTC

d_gene: NA
v_gene: TRBV4-3
abundance: NA
j_gene: TRBJ2-1
CDR3aa: CASSQDSDQAGYNEQFF
CDR3nt: TGCGCCAGCAGCCAAGATTCCGACCAAGCGGGCTACAATGAGCAGTTCTTC

d_gene: TRBD2
v_gene: TRBV4-1
abundance: once
j_gene: TRBJ2-1
CDR3aa: CASSQVVASGLYEQFF
CDR3nt: TGCGCCAGCAGCCAAGTGGTCGCTAGCGGGTTATATGAGCAGTTCTTC

d_gene: NA
v_gene: TRBV19
abundance: NA
j_gene: TRBJ1-3
CDR3aa: CASSIMSSGNTIYF
CDR3nt: TGTGCCAGTAGTATTATGAGCTCTGGAAACACCATATATTTT

d_gene: NA
v_gene: TRBV7-9
abundance: NA
j_gene: TRBJ1-6
CDR3aa: CASSLGVSDSPLHF
CDR3nt: TGTGCCAGCAGCTTAGGTGTCTCCGATTCACCCCTCCACTTT

d_gene: NA
v_gene: TRBV28
abundance: NA
j_gene: TRBJ1-3
CDR3aa: CASSLGQGGNTIYF
CDR3nt: TGTGCCAGCAGTTTGGGTCAGGGAGGAAACACCATATATTTT

d_gene: NA
v_gene: TRBV19
abundance: NA
j_gene: TRBJ2-1
CDR3aa: CASSIDLLNEQFF
CDR3nt: TGTGCCAGTAGTATAGATCTTTTGAATGAGCAGTTCTTC

d_gene: TRBD2
v_gene: TRBV14
abundance: NA
j_gene: TRBJ2-7
CDR3aa: CASSQVQGLVAEQYF
CDR3nt: TGTGCCAGCAGCCAAGTACAGGGACTAGTGGCCGAGCAGTACTTC

d_gene: NA
v_gene: TRBV3-1/TRBV3-2
abundance: NA
j_gene: TRBJ1-1
CDR3aa: CASRTTGTGDTEAFF
CDR3nt: TGTGCCAGCAGAACGACCGGGACGGGAGACACTGAAGCTTTCTTT

d_gene: NA
v_gene: TRBV29-1
abundance: NA
j_gene: TRBJ2-3
CDR3aa: CSVGAVSSQYF
CDR3nt: TGCAGCGTTGGGGCCGTCAGCTCGCAGTATTTT

d_gene: TRBD1
v_gene: TRBV27
abundance: NA
j_gene: TRBJ1-2
CDR3aa: CASSLYRDRAALYGYTF
CDR3nt: TGTGCCAGCAGTTTATACCGGGACAGGGCGGCGTTATATGGCTACACCTTC

d_gene: TRBD1
v_gene: TRBV2
abundance: NA
j_gene: TRBJ1-2
CDR3aa: CASSVEDRRGYTF
CDR3nt: TGTGCCAGCAGTGTTGAGGACAGGCGAGGCTACACCTTC

d_gene: NA
v_gene: TRBV6-5
abundance: NA
j_gene: TRBJ1-2
CDR3aa: CASSFGAGGYTF
CDR3nt: TGTGCCAGCAGTTTTGGGGCCGGAGGCTACACCTTC

d_gene: TRBD2
v_gene: TRBV10-3
abundance: NA
j_gene: TRBJ2-1
CDR3aa: CAISGSGRGSYNEQFF
CDR3nt: TGTGCCATCAGTGGGAGCGGGAGGGGTTCCTACAATGAGCAGTTCTTC

d_gene: NA
v_gene: TRBV29-1
abundance: NA
j_gene: TRBJ1-4
CDR3aa: CSVSPGGTNEKLFF
CDR3nt: TGCAGCGTTTCTCCCGGGGGAACTAATGAAAAACTGTTTTTT

d_gene: TRBD2
v_gene: TRBV3-1/TRBV3-2
abundance: NA
j_gene: TRBJ2-3
CDR3aa: CASSIGGVAGSTDTQYF
CDR3nt: TGTGCCAGCAGTATAGGGGGGGTAGCGGGGTCCACAGATACGCAGTATTTT

d_gene: TRBD2
v_gene: TRBV5-6
abundance: NA
j_gene: TRBJ2-7
CDR3aa: CASSRGLEAFYEQYF
CDR3nt: TGTGCCAGCAGCCGTGGACTAGAGGCGTTCTACGAGCAGTACTTC

d_gene: TRBD2
v_gene: TRBV28
abundance: NA
j_gene: TRBJ2-5
CDR3aa: CASSGGLAGGGETQYF
CDR3nt: TGTGCCAGCAGTGGGGGACTAGCGGGAGGAGGAGAGACCCAGTACTTC

d_gene: TRBD1
v_gene: TRBV9
abundance: NA
j_gene: TRBJ1-1
CDR3aa: CASSLGTGATEAFF
CDR3nt: TGTGCCAGCAGCCTAGGGACAGGGGCCACTGAAGCTTTCTTT

d_gene: NA
v_gene: TRBV19
abundance: NA
j_gene: TRBJ1-2
CDR3aa: CASSIATGKNYGYTF
CDR3nt: TGTGCCAGTAGTATAGCGACTGGAAAGAACTATGGCTACACCTTC

d_gene: TRBD2
v_gene: TRBV6-1
abundance: NA
j_gene: TRBJ2-3
CDR3aa: CASSEASGGSDTQYF
CDR3nt: TGTGCCAGCAGTGAAGCTAGCGGGGGATCAGATACGCAGTATTTT

d_gene: NA
v_gene: TRBV5-6
abundance: NA
j_gene: TRBJ2-7
CDR3aa: CASSLWPGIYEQYF
CDR3nt: TGTGCCAGCAGCTTGTGGCCAGGGATATACGAGCAGTACTTC

d_gene: NA
v_gene: TRBV27
abundance: NA
j_gene: TRBJ1-6
CDR3aa: CASSFGSRTRSPLHF
CDR3nt: TGTGCCAGCAGTTTCGGGTCCCGCACACGGTCACCCCTCCACTTT